The present entry profiles one T cell receptor beta chain with its context. The same CDR3 can be traced to other DNA sequences in this sample. These data come from a study of shared clonotypes between healthy human individuals. Study details: Serving as donors were a couple of women and three men, whose ages spanned 18 to 49.

Method: immunoSEQ multiplex PCR; TCRdb's copy keeps in-frame clones and lacks some. The table includes 1 million to 1.2 million clones, around 77% detected once. The ends were cut back, 3 bases at V and 7 bases at J, with 9 bases in the middle. This CDR3 spans 13 amino acids. Germline CDR1 reads SGHNT; CDR2 reads YENEEA. Partitioning of CD4+ cells yielded a CD45RA+ naive subset and a CD45RA-negative memory subset. The chain uses TRBV11-3 and TRBJ2-2, with a tentative D call TRBD1 (5 bases). Sequenced input: memory CD4+ T cells from PBMCs. Subset denoted: CD45RA-negative fraction. The source of this sequence is a man aged 18 to 35 in good health. Some clones in this sample may be carry-over from other donors' samples. The CDR3 loop reads CASSFSGFGELFF. The DNA of the CDR3 is TGTGCCAGCAGCTTTTCAGGGTTCGGGGAGCTGTTTTTT.